The rows below give T cell receptor beta chains drawn from one sample of a study of blood T cell repertoires in COVID-19. Clones were sequenced by immunoSEQ multiplex PCR, and TCRdb holds only the in-frame ones, with some missing. This sample has around 200,000 clones; 70% to 90% occur once, and the top ten carry around 7.4%. Sequenced: PBMCs or T cells enriched from blood (not recorded which). These receptors were taken from a woman in her forties with acute COVID-19. CDR3s include the opening cysteine and the closing phenylalanine or tryptophan. Fields, in order: D gene, clone size, V gene, J gene, CDR3 protein, CDR3 DNA. D genes are given only for firm matches. Not all rows give a size; the values are once, few, many and, for expanded clones, a class.

NA	few	TRBV9	TRBJ1-2	CASSTQEANYGYTF	TGTGCCAGCAGCACCCAGGAAGCTAACTATGGCTACACCTTC
NA	NA	TRBV11-2	TRBJ1-5	CASSLGSGRLNQPQHF	TGTGCCAGCAGCTTAGGATCTGGCAGATTAAATCAGCCCCAGCATTTT
TRBD1	NA	TRBV28	TRBJ1-6	CASSPDRVNSPLHF	TGTGCCAGCAGCCCGGACAGGGTAAATTCACCCCTCCACTTT
TRBD1	NA	TRBV6-5	TRBJ1-4	CASSYRYRGTNEKLFF	TGTGCCAGCAGTTACCGTTACAGGGGCACTAATGAAAAACTGTTTTTT
NA	NA	TRBV25-1	TRBJ2-1	CASSEQGRDYNEQFF	TGTGCCAGCAGTGAACAGGGAAGGGATTACAATGAGCAGTTCTTC
TRBD1	NA	TRBV19	TRBJ2-4	CASSSGQAVKNIQYF	TGTGCCAGTAGTAGCGGACAGGCGGTCAAAAACATTCAGTACTTC
NA	NA	TRBV5-5	TRBJ2-3	CASSPEYTSTTDTQYF	TGTGCCAGCAGCCCCGAATATACTTCTACCACAGATACGCAGTATTTT
TRBD1	NA	TRBV7-8	TRBJ2-7	CASSFRWDSSYEQYF	TGTGCCAGCAGCTTCCGATGGGACAGCTCCTACGAGCAGTACTTC
TRBD2	NA	TRBV6-6	TRBJ2-5	CASSYPGLARETQYF	TGTGCCAGCAGTTACCCGGGACTAGCCCGCGAGACCCAGTACTTC
TRBD1	NA	TRBV29-1	TRBJ1-1	CSARTGVKAFF	TGCAGCGCCCGGACAGGGGTGAAAGCTTTCTTT
NA	NA	TRBV3-1/TRBV3-2	TRBJ2-6	CASSQVRAGANVLTF	TGTGCCAGCAGCCAAGTCAGGGCTGGGGCCAACGTCCTGACTTTC
NA	NA	TRBV6-5	TRBJ1-3	CASIPISGNTIYF	TGTGCCAGCATCCCCATCTCTGGAAACACCATATATTTT
NA	NA	TRBV6-6	TRBJ2-7	CASSYSPDSSYEQYF	TGTGCCAGCAGTTACTCCCCGGACAGCTCCTACGAGCAGTACTTC
TRBD1	NA	TRBV15	TRBJ1-2	CATSRDVGQGAFNYGYTF	TGTGCCACCAGCAGAGATGTGGGACAGGGGGCATTTAACTATGGCTACACCTTC
NA	NA	TRBV3-1/TRBV3-2	TRBJ1-3	CASSRGGTIYF	TGTGCCAGCAGCCGGGGGGGCACCATATATTTT
NA	NA	TRBV5-4	TRBJ2-5	CASSLQGGTETQYF	TGTGCCAGCAGCTTGCAGGGGGGAACGGAGACCCAGTACTTC
NA	few	TRBV5-1	TRBJ2-1	CASSSLTGNEQFF	TGCGCCAGCAGCTCTCTAACAGGCAATGAGCAGTTCTTC
TRBD1	once	TRBV29-1	TRBJ2-3	CSVAPGGITDTQYF	TGCAGCGTTGCACCAGGGGGCATTACAGATACGCAGTATTTT
TRBD1	NA	TRBV19	TRBJ1-5	CASSIGGGRGHQPQHF	TGTGCCAGTAGTATAGGGGGAGGAAGGGGGCATCAGCCCCAGCATTTT
TRBD2	NA	TRBV7-2	TRBJ2-3	CASSSSGREGPDTQYF	TGTGCCAGCAGCTCCAGCGGGAGGGAGGGCCCAGATACGCAGTATTTT
TRBD2	NA	TRBV14	TRBJ2-1	CASSQVQAGGWFF	TGTGCCAGCAGCCAAGTTCAAGCGGGAGGCTGGTTCTTC
NA	NA	TRBV24-1	TRBJ1-5	CATSDRGNQPQHF	TGTGCCACCAGTGACAGGGGCAATCAGCCCCAGCATTTT
NA	NA	TRBV19	TRBJ2-2	CASSTTSQGWDTGELFF	TGTGCCAGTAGTACCACATCACAGGGATGGGACACCGGGGAGCTGTTTTTT